A single sample is the source of the 21 T cell receptor beta chains below, sequenced in a study of identical twins. TCRdb re-analysed the 5' RACE reads in MiXCR, keeping a single row per CDR3 protein. The profile shows 750,000 to 950,000 distinct CDR3 sequences, about 12% of them singletons. Separately, the same data were catalogued under a study of yellow fever vaccine responses in identical twins.

Sequencing used PBMCs. The receptors originated from a woman aged 18-29 years in good health.

This clonotype was counted at least ten times. The chain recombines TRBV12-3 or TRBV12-4 with TRBJ2-3; 9 nucleotides line up with TRBD2. This CDR3 contains 16 residues. V gave up 5 bases and J gave up 5 bases; unmatched junction bases: 11. CDR3 region: CASSPRLAEVGDTQYF. The CDR3 coding sequence is TGTGCCAGCAGTCCACGACTAGCGGAGGTGGGAGATACGCAGTATTTT.

The chain couples TRBV7-8 to TRBJ2-2; 10 bases are shared with TRBD2. Germline values: CDR1 SGHVS, CDR2 FQNEAQ. The V segment lost 6 bases and the J segment 7 bases; nucleotides outside the gene matches: 11. This CDR3 has 16 residues. In DNA form, the CDR3 reads TGTGCCAGCAGACGTGTAGCGGGGGGCCGGGACGGGGAGCTGTTTTTT. Residues: CASRRVAGGRDGELFF.

The chain couples TRBV12-3 or TRBV12-4 to TRBJ1-1, with D perhaps TRBD1 (5 bases). CDR3 length: 12 residues. V was cut by 8 bases and J by 4 bases, with 11 bases left in between. The CDR3, as DNA: TGTGCCAGCGGCCAGGGCCCCACTGAAGCTTTCTTT. It is translated as CASGQGPTEAFF.

This clonotype has only a few counts. The V call is TRBV6-5, the J call TRBJ1-1; the D gene is possibly TRBD1 (5 bases). V was cut by 0 bases and J by 5 bases, with 13 bases left in between. This CDR3 is 15 amino acids long. Germline V lookup: CDR1 MNHEY, CDR2 SVGAGI. Here the CDR3 DNA reads TGTGCCAGCAGTTACTCGTGGGGCGCGAGGACTGAAGCTTTCTTT. Translation: CASSYSWGARTEAFF.

This clonotype was detected only a few times. The chain uses TRBV20-1 and TRBJ1-6; the match to TRBD1 covers 10 bases. Germline V gene data show CDR1 as DFQATT and CDR2 as SNEGSKA (reference sequence). The V gene end was trimmed by 1 base and the J gene end by 8 bases; junction bases not matched to a gene: 5. The CDR3 runs to 15 residues. In nucleotides, the CDR3 is TGCAGTGCTAGAGTTTCCGGGACAGGGGATTCACCCCTCCACTTT. Translating gives CSARVSGTGDSPLHF.

This clonotype has more than one count but fewer than ten. The J gene is TRBJ2-1, the V gene TRBV15; 13 bases match TRBD2. V lost 8 bases to trimming and J lost 9 bases; unmatched junction nucleotides: 13. Germline V gene lookup returns CDR1 LNHNV and CDR2 YYDKDF (reference sequence). The CDR3 runs 16 residues. The CDR3 nucleotides read TGTGCCACCTCCCAAGGAGGACTAGCGGGAGTCTCTGAGCAGTTCTTC. Its translation is CATSQGGLAGVSEQFF.

This clonotype came up a few times. CDR3 coding DNA: TGCAGTGCTAGGGTTCTAGCACATGAGCAGTTCTTC. Protein: CSARVLAHEQFF. The chain links TRBV20-1 to TRBJ2-1; D is perhaps TRBD2 (5 bases). From germline, CDR1 is DFQATT and CDR2 SNEGSKA (reference sequence). The CDR3 runs 12 residues. V lost 3 bases and J 8 bases, leaving 11 bases between the germline ends.

This clonotype was seen only a few times. The chain carries TRBV5-1 and TRBJ2-2; no definite D call. V shed 5 bases and J shed 1 base, with 9 bases lying between them. From germline, CDR1 is SGHRS and CDR2 YFSETQ. The CDR3 totals 14 residues. Here the CDR3 DNA reads TGCGCCAGCAGAAGGGCGGAGAACACCGGGGAGCTGTTTTTT. Translation gives CASRRAENTGELFF.

The CDR3 spells CASSQGRTSTGELFF. The CDR3 DNA is TGTGCCAGCAGCCAAGGGCGGACCAGCACCGGGGAGCTGTTTTTT. V and J are TRBV3-1 and TRBJ2-2; no firm D call. Deletions cut 1 base from V and 4 bases from J, with 10 bases between. The CDR3 has 15 residues. Germline assignment: CDR1 LGHDT and CDR2 YNNKEL (reference sequence). The whole variable domain, filled in from reference TRBV3-1 and TRBJ2-2, reads DTAVSQTPKYLVTQMGNDKSIKCEQNLGHDTMYWYKQDSKKFLKIMFSYNNKELIINETVPNRFSPKSPDKAHLNLHINSLELGDSAVYFCASSQGRTSTGELFFGEGSRLTVL.

The chain carries TRBV5-5 and TRBJ2-1, with 7 bases fitting TRBD2. The CDR3 is 15 amino acids. V was pared by 3 bases and J by 2 bases, with 5 bases of the junction left unmatched. Germline values: CDR1 SGHKS, CDR2 YYEKEE (reference sequence). CDR3 in DNA: TGTGCCAGCAGCTGGGGGGGGAACCCCTACAATGAGCAGTTCTTC. Its translation: CASSWGGNPYNEQFF. The full variable domain, in which reference TRBV5-5 and TRBJ2-1 provide the parts outside the CDR3, is DAGVTQSPTHLIKTRGQQVTLRCSPISGHKSVSWYQQVLGQGPQFIFQYYEKEERGRGNFPDRFSARQFPNYSSELNVNALLLGDSALYLCASSWGGNPYNEQFFGPGTRLTVL.

This clonotype was counted ten times or more. The V gene is TRBV20-1, the J gene TRBJ2-5, with unresolved D. Germline V gives CDR1 DFQATT, CDR2 SNEGSKA (reference sequence). V lost 1 base, J lost 1 base, and 7 bases lay in between. The CDR3 is made up of 13 amino acids. CDR3 sequence: CSARGPIQETQYF. The CDR3 DNA reads as TGCAGTGCTAGAGGGCCGATCCAAGAGACCCAGTACTTC.

V gene TRBV5-1 combines with J gene TRBJ2-6; TRBD2 matches 10 bases. The CDR3 is made up of 18 amino acids. After removal of 4 bases from V and 3 bases from J, the junction contained 10 bases not matched to a gene. Germline V gene data show CDR1 as SGHRS and CDR2 as YFSETQ. The CDR3 sequence: CASSALAGDFIGANVLTF. In nucleotides, the CDR3 is TGCGCCAGCAGCGCCCTAGCGGGAGACTTTATTGGGGCCAACGTCCTGACTTTC.

The chain has TRBV2 and TRBJ2-2; D remains ambiguous. This CDR3 is built from 12 residues. In germline, CDR1 is SNHLY, CDR2 FYNNEI. V lost 10 bases, J lost 1 base, and 7 bases lay in between. CDR3 coding DNA: TGTGCCACAAACAGGAACACCGGGGAGCTGTTTTTT. Encoded protein: CATNRNTGELFF.

This clonotype was seen repeatedly, ten times or more. The V call is TRBV7-8, the J call TRBJ2-7; 10 bases fit TRBD1. The CDR3 covers 15 residues. Germline CDR1 and CDR2: SGHVS and FQNEAQ. Germline trimming cut 3 bases from V and 3 bases from J; bases unmatched to any gene: 5. This CDR3 is CASSFGTGEFYEQYF. The CDR3 DNA reads as TGTGCCAGCAGCTTCGGGACAGGGGAATTCTACGAGCAGTACTTC.

This clonotype was picked up a small number of times. The rearrangement uses TRBV10-3 and TRBJ2-1; 13 nucleotides agree with TRBD2. CDR3 size: 13 residues. With 10 bases clipped from V and 5 bases from J, the junction kept 2 bases outside the gene matches. CDR1 is ENHRY, CDR2 SYGVKD, per germline. The CDR3, as DNA: TGTGCCACAGGGACTAGCGGGGACAATGAGCAGTTCTTC. Residues: CATGTSGDNEQFF.

This clonotype appeared a few times. J is TRBJ1-1 and V is TRBV2; 7 bases match TRBD1. Trimming at V came to 4 bases and at J to 7 bases, leaving 6 bases not matched to a gene. The germline V gene encodes CDR1 SNHLY and CDR2 FYNNEI. This CDR3 contains 13 residues. As DNA, the CDR3 is TGTGCCAGCAGTGCCATCCGGGACAGTGAAGCTTTCTTT. Translated: CASSAIRDSEAFF.

This clonotype was seen at least ten times. The chain recombines TRBV9 with TRBJ2-7; 8 bases line up with TRBD2. Germline CDR1 is SGDLS and CDR2 is YYNGEE. The CDR3 has 15 residues. The V segment lost 0 bases and the J segment 0 bases; nucleotides outside the gene matches: 2. The CDR3 DNA is TGTGCCAGCAGCGTAGGAAGCGGGAGCTCCTACGAGCAGTACTTC. Amino acids: CASSVGSGSSYEQYF.

This clonotype was recorded at least ten times. The chain carries TRBV11-2 and TRBJ2-1, with TRBD2 matching 8 bases. Unmatched junction bases numbered 4, after V lost 5 bases and J lost 10 bases. The CDR3 is 12 residues long. Germline V CDR1 and CDR2: SGHAT, FQNNGV. CDR3 sequence: CASSLTSGEQFF. The CDR3 DNA reads as TGTGCCAGCAGCCTTACTAGCGGCGAGCAGTTCTTC.

The chain uses TRBV20-1 and TRBJ1-2; TRBD1 aligns across 7 bases. V lost 3 bases, J lost 4 bases, and 8 bases stayed unmatched. The CDR3 consists of 14 residues. From germline, CDR1 is DFQATT and CDR2 SNEGSKA (reference sequence). CDR3 region: CSASTGEAGYGYTF. As DNA, the CDR3 is TGCAGTGCTAGTACAGGGGAGGCGGGCTATGGCTACACCTTC.

The V and J genes are TRBV10-3 and TRBJ2-7; tentatively, D is TRBD1 (6 bases). Germline values: CDR1 ENHRY, CDR2 SYGVKD. CDR3 length equals 14 residues. V was clipped by 7 bases and J by 1 base, with 14 bases between them. The CDR3 here is CAITFNRESYEQYF. For the CDR3, the DNA is TGTGCCATCACCTTTAACAGGGAGTCCTACGAGCAGTACTTC.

The rearrangement links TRBV5-1 to TRBJ1-5; weak D call: TRBD1 (6 bases). Germline loops: CDR1 SGHRS, CDR2 YFSETQ. The V and J ends lost 0 bases and 5 bases respectively, with 30 bases between them. CDR3 size: 21 residues. The CDR3 sequence is CASSLGGSPKQGNERDQPQHF. CDR3 DNA sequence: TGCGCCAGCAGCTTGGGCGGGTCACCAAAACAGGGTAATGAAAGGGATCAGCCCCAGCATTTT.